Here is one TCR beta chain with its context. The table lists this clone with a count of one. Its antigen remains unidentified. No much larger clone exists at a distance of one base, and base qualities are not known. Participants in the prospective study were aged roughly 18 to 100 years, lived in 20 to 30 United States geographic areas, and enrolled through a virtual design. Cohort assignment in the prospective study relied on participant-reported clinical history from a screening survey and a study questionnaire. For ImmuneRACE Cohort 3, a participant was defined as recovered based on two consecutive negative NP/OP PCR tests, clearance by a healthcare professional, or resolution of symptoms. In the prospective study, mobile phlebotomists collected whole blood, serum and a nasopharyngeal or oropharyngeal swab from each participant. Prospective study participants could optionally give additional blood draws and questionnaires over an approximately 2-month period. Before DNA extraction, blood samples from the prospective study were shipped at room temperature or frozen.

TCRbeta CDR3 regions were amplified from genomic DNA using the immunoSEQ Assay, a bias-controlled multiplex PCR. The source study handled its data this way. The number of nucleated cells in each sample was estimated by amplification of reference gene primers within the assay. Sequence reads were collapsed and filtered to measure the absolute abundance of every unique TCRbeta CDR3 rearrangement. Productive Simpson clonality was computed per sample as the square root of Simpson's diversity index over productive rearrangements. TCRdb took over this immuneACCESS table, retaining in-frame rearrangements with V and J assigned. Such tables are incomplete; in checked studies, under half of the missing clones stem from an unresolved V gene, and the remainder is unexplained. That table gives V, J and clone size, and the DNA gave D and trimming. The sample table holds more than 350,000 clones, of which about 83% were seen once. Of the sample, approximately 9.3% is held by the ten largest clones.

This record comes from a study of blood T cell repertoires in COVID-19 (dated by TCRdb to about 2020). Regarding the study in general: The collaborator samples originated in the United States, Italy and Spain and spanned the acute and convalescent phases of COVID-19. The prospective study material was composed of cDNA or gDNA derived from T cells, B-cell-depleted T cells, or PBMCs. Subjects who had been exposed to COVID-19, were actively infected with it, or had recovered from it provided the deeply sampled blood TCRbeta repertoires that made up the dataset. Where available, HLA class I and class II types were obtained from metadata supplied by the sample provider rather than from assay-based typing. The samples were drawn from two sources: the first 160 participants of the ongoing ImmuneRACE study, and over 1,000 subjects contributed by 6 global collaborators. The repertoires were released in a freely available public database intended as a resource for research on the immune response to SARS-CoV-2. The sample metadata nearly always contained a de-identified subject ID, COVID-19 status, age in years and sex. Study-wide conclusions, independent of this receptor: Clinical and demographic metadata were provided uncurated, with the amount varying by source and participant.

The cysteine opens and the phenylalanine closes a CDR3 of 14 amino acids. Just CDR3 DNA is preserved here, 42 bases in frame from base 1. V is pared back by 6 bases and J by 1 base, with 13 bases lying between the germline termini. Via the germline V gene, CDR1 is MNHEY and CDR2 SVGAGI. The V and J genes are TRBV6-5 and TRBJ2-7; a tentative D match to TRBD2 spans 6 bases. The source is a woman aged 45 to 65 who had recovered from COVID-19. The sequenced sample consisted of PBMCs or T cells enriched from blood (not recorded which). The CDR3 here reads CASSRDFESYEQYF. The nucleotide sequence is TGTGCCAGCAGCCGGGACTTCGAATCCTACGAGCAGTACTTC.